These 11 T cell receptor beta chains originate from one sample sequenced in a study of beta chain features in type 1 diabetes. Study-wide results and caveats: TCRB CDR3s were moderately but significantly shorter in Type 1 diabetes patients in all four CD4+ subsets.

Their antigen targets remain unknown. The study reverse transcribed the entire isolated RNA, so it sequenced expressed TCRB transcripts. Measured with immunoSEQ multiplex PCR; TCRdb has only the in-frame clones, and not every one. The sample records about 99,000 clones, 25% to 30% being singletons. The sample consisted of central memory CD4+ T cells from blood. These receptors originate from a woman between 18 and 30 years old with type 1 diabetes.

This clone was seen more than once but under ten times. This chain connects TRBV5-6 to TRBJ2-6; D is unresolved. V gave up 2 bases and J gave up 1 base, with 7 bases separating them. The CDR3 runs 15 residues. In germline, CDR1 is SGHDT, CDR2 YYEEEE. CDR3 sequence (DNA): TGTGCCAGCAGCTTACAGATGTCTGGGGCCAACGTCCTGACTTTC. Residues: CASSLQMSGANVLTF.

This clone occurred a few times. The genes are TRBV5-1 and TRBJ1-3, with D possibly matching TRBD1 (5 bases). Trimming took off 4 bases at V and 2 bases at J, with 10 bases between the two ends. This CDR3 region has 14 residues. Germline V gives CDR1 SGHRS, CDR2 YFSETQ. In DNA, the CDR3 is TGCGCCAGCAGCGGGGGACTAACTGGAAACACCATATATTTT. Protein sequence: CASSGGLTGNTIYF.

The genes are TRBV7-2 and TRBJ2-7, with 9 nucleotides matching TRBD2. This CDR3 region has 16 residues. Germline assignment: CDR1 SGHTA and CDR2 FQGNSA. Trimming took 2 bases from V and 4 from J; bases not matched to a gene: 9. In nucleotides, the CDR3 is TGTGCCAGCAGCTTATCAGCGGGAGGATCTATATACGAGCAGTACTTC. Translating gives CASSLSAGGSIYEQYF.

This clone was found a few times. The chain is built from TRBV5-6 and TRBJ2-1, with 10 bases lining up with TRBD2. The CDR3 consists of 15 residues. CDR1 SGHDT and CDR2 YYEEEE come from the germline V gene. Germline trimming cut 2 bases from V and 3 bases from J; bases unmatched to any gene: 2. The CDR3 DNA sequence: TGTGCCAGCAGCTTCGGGACTAGCGACTACAATGAGCAGTTCTTC. This encodes CASSFGTSDYNEQFF.

This chain connects TRBV28 to TRBJ2-7; 9 nucleotides line up with TRBD1. CDR3 length equals 14 residues. V was clipped by 5 bases and J by 9 bases; unmatched bases: 11. Germline values: CDR1 MDHEN, CDR2 SYDVKM. The CDR3 here is CASSPNGGTGRQYV. The CDR3 DNA sequence: TGTGCCAGCAGTCCCAATGGAGGGACAGGGAGGCAGTACGTC.

The rearrangement uses TRBV5-1 and TRBJ2-5; 7 bases are shared with TRBD2. CDR1 SGHRS and CDR2 YFSETQ come from the germline V gene. V gave up 4 bases and J gave up 5 bases; unmatched junction bases: 8. The CDR3 totals 14 residues. The CDR3 sequence is CASSGGGPGETQYF. The DNA of the CDR3 is TGCGCCAGCAGCGGGGGAGGGCCAGGGGAGACCCAGTACTTC.

The rearrangement joins TRBV5-4 to TRBJ2-3, with TRBD1 matching over 9 bases. There are 16 residues in the CDR3. The ends lost 0 bases at V and 1 base at J; junction bases unmatched: 3. The germline CDR1 and CDR2 sequences are SGHNT and YYREEE (reference sequence). The CDR3 reads CASSLEQGARTDTQYF. In DNA, the CDR3 is TGTGCCAGCAGCTTGGAACAGGGGGCCCGCACAGATACGCAGTATTTT. Full variable domain (missing parts from reference TRBV5-4 and TRBJ2-3): ETGVTQSPTHLIKTRGQQVTLRCSSQSGHNTVSWYQQALGQGPQFIFQYYREEENGRGNFPPRFSGLQFPNYSSELNVNALELDDSALYLCASSLEQGARTDTQYFGPGTRLTVL.

This clone was seen more than once but under ten times. V gene TRBV5-8 combines with J gene TRBJ2-5, with 8 bases fitting TRBD2. The CDR3 is made up of 16 amino acids. The junction had 10 bases not matched to a gene; V was cut back by 0 bases and J by 6 bases. Germline CDR1 and CDR2: SGHTS and YDEGEE. CDR3 in DNA: TGTGCCAGCAGCTTGGTATATCGGGAGGGCCTAAAGACCCAGTACTTC. Its translation is CASSLVYREGLKTQYF.

CDR3 nucleotides: TGTGCCAGCAGCAGGACTAGCGGGTACGAGCAGTACGTC. Its translation: CASSRTSGYEQYV. The J gene is TRBJ2-7, the V gene TRBV7-2, with TRBD2 matching over 11 bases. CDR1 is SGHTA and CDR2 is FQGNSA in the germline V gene. V lost 5 bases, J lost 4 bases, and 1 base stayed unmatched. This CDR3 contains 13 residues.

The rearrangement uses TRBV7-9 and TRBJ1-1; possible D gene TRBD1, 6 bases. The CDR3 spans 12 residues. V was pared by 5 bases and J by 8 bases, with 12 bases between. Germline CDR1 is SEHNR and CDR2 is FQNEAQ (reference sequence). The CDR3 protein is CASSGGGREAFF. Written as DNA, the CDR3 is TGTGCCAGCAGCGGGGGGGGCAGGGAAGCTTTCTTT.

This clone was recorded a few times. This chain uses TRBV5-1 with TRBJ2-1, with TRBD2 matching over 9 bases. With 1 base clipped from V and 6 bases from J, the junction kept 5 bases outside the gene matches. This CDR3 is built from 15 residues. Germline CDR1 SGHRS, CDR2 YFSETQ. For the CDR3, the DNA is TGCGCCAGCAGCTTGATCTCTAGCGGGGCCAATGAGCAGTTCTTC. Residues: CASSLISSGANEQFF.